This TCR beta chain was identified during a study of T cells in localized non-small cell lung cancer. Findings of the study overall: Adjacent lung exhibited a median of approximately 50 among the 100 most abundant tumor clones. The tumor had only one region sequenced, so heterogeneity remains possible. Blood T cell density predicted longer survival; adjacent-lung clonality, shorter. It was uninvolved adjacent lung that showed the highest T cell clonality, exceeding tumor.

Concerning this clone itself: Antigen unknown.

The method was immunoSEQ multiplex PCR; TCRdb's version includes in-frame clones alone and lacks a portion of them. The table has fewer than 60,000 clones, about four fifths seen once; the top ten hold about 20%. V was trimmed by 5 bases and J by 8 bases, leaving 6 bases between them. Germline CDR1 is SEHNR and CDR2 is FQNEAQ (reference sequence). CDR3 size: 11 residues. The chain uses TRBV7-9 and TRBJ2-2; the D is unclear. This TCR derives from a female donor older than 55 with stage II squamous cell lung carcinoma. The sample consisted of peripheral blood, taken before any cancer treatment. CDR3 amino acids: CASSLRGELFF. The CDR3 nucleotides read TGTGCCAGCAGCCTTAGAGGGGAGCTGTTTTTT.